These 20 T cell receptor beta chains were all obtained from the same sample, sequenced in a study of T cells after yellow fever vaccination. TCRdb itself ran the 5' RACE reads through MiXCR, one entry per CDR3 protein. The sample shows about 580,000 distinct CDR3 sequences, around 16% of them seen only once. The material was PBMCs, obtained 4 to 5 days after the first yellow fever vaccination. The receptors originated from a man between 18 and 29 years old who received the YFV17D yellow fever vaccine.

The CDR3 loop is CASSKSGGASYNEQFF. CDR3 sequence (DNA): TGTGCCAGCTCGAAGAGCGGGGGGGCATCTTACAATGAGCAGTTCTTC. This chain links TRBV18 with TRBJ2-1; 10 bases agree with TRBD2. Germline V CDR1 and CDR2: KGHSH, LQKENI. Unmatched junction bases numbered 9, after V lost 6 bases and J lost 4 bases. The CDR3 totals 16 residues.

A few counts support this clonotype. DNA of the CDR3: TGTGCCAGCAGCTTAGAAAGCAGCACCGGGGAGCTGTTTTTT. It codes for CASSLESSTGELFF. The V gene is TRBV7-6, the J gene TRBJ2-2; D is ambiguous. This CDR3 has 14 amino acids. The ends were cut back, 1 base at V and 4 bases at J, with 7 bases in the middle. CDR1 is SGHVS and CDR2 is FNYEAQ in the germline V gene.

The chain carries TRBV29-1 and TRBJ1-4; the D gene is possibly TRBD1 (6 bases). The CDR3 spans 14 residues. Deletions cut 6 bases from V and 5 bases from J, with 16 bases between. The germline V gene has CDR1 SQVTM and CDR2 ANQGSEA. The CDR3 reads CSVRAGAENEKLFF. CDR3 coding DNA: TGCAGCGTACGGGCGGGGGCAGAAAATGAAAAACTGTTTTTT. Full variable domain (remainder filled in from reference TRBV29-1 and TRBJ1-4): SAVISQKPSRDICQRGTSLTIQCQVDSQVTMMFWYRQQPGQSLTLIATANQGSEATYESGFVIDKFPISRPNLTFSTLTVSNMSPEDSSIYLCSVRAGAENEKLFFGSGTQLSVL.

The chain joins TRBV16 to TRBJ1-1; D is undetermined. CDR1 is KGHSY and CDR2 is FQNENV in the germline V gene. V was cut by 0 bases and J by 1 base, with 6 bases left in between. The CDR3 sequence is 14 residues long. The CDR3 is CASSQSFWNTEAFF. Here the CDR3 DNA reads TGTGCCAGCAGCCAATCTTTTTGGAACACTGAAGCTTTCTTT.

This clonotype showed up many times. The chain combines TRBV11-2 with TRBJ2-7; a possible D gene is TRBD1 (7 bases). Per germline, CDR1 SGHAT and CDR2 FQNNGV. Trimming took 5 bases from V and 4 from J, leaving 15 bases between them. The CDR3 contains 14 residues. The CDR3, as DNA: TGTGCCAGCAGCCCCCGGAGGGGGCCATACGAGCAGTACGTC. It specifies CASSPRRGPYEQYV.

The chain uses TRBV4-1 and TRBJ2-1; D is uncertain. Germline CDR1 and CDR2: MGHRA and YSYEKL. There are 15 residues in the CDR3. Trimming took off 0 bases at V and 2 bases at J, with 8 bases between the two ends. The CDR3 DNA reads as TGCGCCAGCAGCCAAGAACCTACCCCCTACAATGAGCAGTTCTTC. This sequence encodes CASSQEPTPYNEQFF.

This chain uses TRBV3-1 with TRBJ2-2; perhaps TRBD2 as D (5 bases). The germline V gene has CDR1 LGHDT and CDR2 YNNKEL (reference sequence). V was clipped by 3 bases and J by 4 bases, with 12 bases between them. This CDR3 region has 15 residues. CDR3 coding DNA: TGTGCCAGCAGCCAGAACCCTAGCCGCACCGGGGAGCTGTTTTTT. Protein sequence: CASSQNPSRTGELFF.

The chain links TRBV4-3 to TRBJ2-1; a possible D gene is TRBD2 (5 bases). V was shortened by 8 bases and J by 1 base, with 18 bases between the two germline ends. Looked up from germline, CDR1 is LGHNA and CDR2 is YSLEER. CDR3 length: 16 amino acids. As DNA, the CDR3 is TGCGCCAGCCGCAAGGCGTTGGGAGAGTCCTACAATGAGCAGTTCTTC. As protein: CASRKALGESYNEQFF.

This clonotype was recorded a few times. The chain is built from TRBV10-3 and TRBJ1-2; TRBD1 is a possible D gene (5 bases). The CDR3 length is 10 residues. Trimming shortened V by 10 bases and J by 7 bases, and 10 bases separated the two germline ends. Per germline, CDR1 ENHRY and CDR2 SYGVKD. CDR3 nucleotide sequence: TGTGCCACCCGGCAGGGTGGCTACACCTTC. Its translation: CATRQGGYTF.

This clonotype showed up just a few times. The rearrangement uses TRBV14 and TRBJ1-4, with TRBD1 identical over 7 bases. V trimming: 4 bases; J trimming: 8 bases; junction bases outside the gene matches: 10. Germline assignment: CDR1 SGHDN and CDR2 FVKESK. The CDR3 consists of 15 residues. CDR3 DNA sequence: TGTGCCAGCAGCCTAACCGGGACAGAACAAGAAAAACTGTTTTTT. This encodes CASSLTGTEQEKLFF.

This clonotype appeared a few times. This chain connects TRBV5-1 to TRBJ2-2, with D perhaps assigned TRBD1 or TRBD2 (6 bases each). Germline values: CDR1 SGHRS, CDR2 YFSETQ. The CDR3 has 14 residues. Between the trimmed V and J ends, which lost 0 bases and 6 bases, there was a span of 9 bases. The CDR3 region is CASSLDGGSGELFF. The CDR3 DNA reads as TGCGCCAGCAGCTTGGACGGGGGCTCCGGGGAGCTGTTTTTT.

A few counts support this clonotype. The V call is TRBV7-2, the J call TRBJ1-5; the D is unclear. Trimming removed 5 bases from V and 7 bases from J, with 9 bases in between. The germline V gene encodes CDR1 SGHTA and CDR2 FQGNSA. The CDR3 spans 12 residues. CDR3: CASSLLAQPQHF. As DNA, the CDR3 is TGTGCCAGCAGCCTCCTTGCCCAGCCCCAGCATTTT.

By share, this clonotype ranks as medium-sized. The rearrangement links TRBV6-4 to TRBJ2-1; TRBD2 aligns across 10 bases. The CDR3 length is 15 residues. Trimming took 4 bases from V and 2 from J; bases not matched to a gene: 2. Germline V lookup: CDR1 MRHNA, CDR2 SNTAGT. The CDR3: CASSGTSGTYNEQFF. The CDR3, as DNA: TGTGCCAGCAGTGGGACTAGCGGAACCTACAATGAGCAGTTCTTC.

This clonotype was seen at least ten times. This chain joins TRBV5-1 and TRBJ2-3; 11 bases are shared with TRBD2. CDR1 and CDR2 (germline): SGHRS, YFSETQ. Trimming cost V 2 bases and J 4 bases; bases outside gene matches: 3. This CDR3 contains 15 residues. The CDR3, as DNA: TGCGCCAGCAGCTTTACTAGCGGGGGTGCAGATACGCAGTATTTT. Translation: CASSFTSGGADTQYF.

There are many counts of this clonotype. V is TRBV7-2 and J is TRBJ1-1, with 8 bases lining up with TRBD1. CDR3 length: 15 residues. Trimming cost V 7 bases and J 4 bases; bases outside gene matches: 11. CDR1 is SGHTA, CDR2 FQGNSA, per germline. CDR3 in DNA: TGTGCCAGCACCGTAGGACAGGGTTGGAGCACTGAAGCTTTCTTT. Translation: CASTVGQGWSTEAFF. The complete variable domain, with remaining parts taken from reference TRBV7-2 and TRBJ1-1, reads GAGVSQSPSNKVTEKGKDVELRCDPISGHTALYWYRQSLGQGLEFLIYFQGNSAPDKSGLPSDRFSAERTGGSVSTLTIQRTQQEDSAVYLCASTVGQGWSTEAFFGQGTRLTVV.

In this sample, this clonotype turned up a few times. The chain couples TRBV29-1 to TRBJ2-5, with 7 nucleotides matching TRBD1. The CDR3 is 14 residues long. V lost 4 bases, J lost 2 bases, and 7 bases stayed unmatched. The germline gives CDR1 SQVTM, CDR2 ANQGSEA. CDR3 sequence (DNA): TGCAGCGTTGTTGTATTCAGGGGGCAAGAGACCCAGTACTTC. It translates to CSVVVFRGQETQYF.

The chain links TRBV9 to TRBJ1-2; D gene ambiguous. Trimming left V 0 bases short and J 4 bases short, with 16 bases between. The germline CDR1 and CDR2 sequences are SGDLS and YYNGEE. The CDR3 contains 16 residues. The CDR3: CASSVEDVNPRYGYTF. Written as DNA, the CDR3 is TGTGCCAGCAGCGTAGAGGACGTCAACCCCCGCTATGGCTACACCTTC.

The chain combines TRBV7-2 with TRBJ2-2; D is undetermined. The CDR3 runs to 15 residues. Trimming stripped 2 bases from V and 0 bases from J, with 7 bases between. Germline CDR1 and CDR2: SGHTA and FQGNSA. CDR3 sequence: CASSLFVANTGELFF. As DNA, the CDR3 is TGTGCCAGCAGCTTATTCGTAGCGAACACCGGGGAGCTGTTTTTT.

V is TRBV19 and J is TRBJ2-6; 10 nucleotides line up with TRBD1. J lost 3 bases, V lost 5 bases, and 4 bases had no gene match. From germline, CDR1 is LNHDA and CDR2 SQIVND (reference sequence). This CDR3 is built from 16 residues. The CDR3 sequence: CASSRQGAIGANVLTF. The CDR3, as DNA: TGTGCCAGTAGTCGACAGGGGGCGATTGGGGCCAACGTCCTGACTTTC.

A few counts support this clonotype. The junction differs from germline at one of its ends, possibly a read error. The chain recombines TRBV19 with TRBJ2-2; 8 nucleotides align to TRBD2. This CDR3 spans 16 amino acids. Per the germline V gene, CDR1 is LNHDA and CDR2 is SQIVND (reference sequence). CDR3 in amino acids: CSSSIASAGDTGELFF. The CDR3 nucleotides are TGTTCCAGTAGTATAGCGTCAGCGGGGGACACCGGGGAGCTGTTTTTT.